Presented here are 5 T cell receptor beta chains from one specimen sequenced in a study of T-cell memory formation after mild COVID-19. TCRdb ran MiXCR on the 5' RACE reads and lists one entry per CDR3 protein. The sample lists roughly 400,000 distinct CDR3 sequences, approximately 19% occurring once. The sequencing sample was made of PBMCs or a T cell subset sorted from them (not recorded which). These receptor sequences come from a man aged 18 to 29 who had mild COVID-19 (a few samples of this study predate the infection). Cell type and time point are not known.

This clonotype has a handful of counts. V usage is TRBV12-3 or TRBV12-4 and J usage is TRBJ1-2; unclear D gene. V gave up 4 bases and J gave up 8 bases, with 17 bases separating them. The CDR3 is 14 amino acids. This chain's CDR3 is CASSSPGSPGGYTF. CDR3 DNA: TGTGCCAGCAGTTCCCCGGGCTCCCCGGGGGGCTACACCTTC.

Ten or more counts support this clonotype. The chain has TRBV12-3 or TRBV12-4 and TRBJ2-1; possible D gene TRBD1, 6 bases. The V and J ends lost 5 bases and 6 bases respectively, with 20 bases between them. The CDR3 spans 16 residues. Here the CDR3 reads CASSMTGEQGVNEQFF. The CDR3 DNA is TGTGCCAGCAGTATGACAGGTGAACAGGGAGTCAATGAGCAGTTCTTC.

This clonotype was recorded a few times. J is TRBJ1-2 and V is TRBV29-1; unclear D gene. The CDR3 sequence is 13 residues long. The V end was cut by 2 bases, the J end by 3 bases, with 10 bases between. CDR1 is SQVTM and CDR2 is ANQGSEA in the germline V gene. The CDR3 loop is CSVEPAEDYGYTF. In nucleotides, the CDR3 is TGCAGCGTTGAACCGGCGGAAGACTATGGCTACACCTTC.

The chain has TRBV12-3 or TRBV12-4 and TRBJ2-5; D unclear. The CDR3 covers 12 residues. Trimming left V 3 bases short and J 3 bases short, with 5 bases between. CDR3: CASSFEEETQYF. For the CDR3, the DNA is TGTGCCAGCAGTTTTGAAGAAGAGACCCAGTACTTC.

This clonotype has a handful of counts. The V gene is TRBV5-1, the J gene TRBJ2-2; D possibly corresponds to TRBD1 (6 bases). The CDR3 loop spans 15 amino acids. Germline CDR1 is SGHRS and CDR2 is YFSETQ. Between the trimmed V and J ends, which lost 6 bases and 1 base, there was a span of 13 bases. CDR3 residues: CASMRTEKNTGELFF. The CDR3 nucleotides read TGCGCCAGCATGAGGACAGAAAAGAACACCGGGGAGCTGTTTTTT.